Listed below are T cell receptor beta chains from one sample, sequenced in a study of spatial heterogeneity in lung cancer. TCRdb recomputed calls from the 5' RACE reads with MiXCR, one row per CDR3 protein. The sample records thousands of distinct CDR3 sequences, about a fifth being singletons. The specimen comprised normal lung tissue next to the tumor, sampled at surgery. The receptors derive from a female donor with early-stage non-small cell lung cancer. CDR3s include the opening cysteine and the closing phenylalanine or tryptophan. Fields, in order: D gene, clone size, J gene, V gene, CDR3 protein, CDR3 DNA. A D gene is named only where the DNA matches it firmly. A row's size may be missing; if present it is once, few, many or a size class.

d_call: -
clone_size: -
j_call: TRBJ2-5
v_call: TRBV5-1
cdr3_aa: CASSGGGYQETQYF
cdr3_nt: TGCGCCAGCAGTGGAGGAGGCTACCAAGAGACCCAGTACTTC

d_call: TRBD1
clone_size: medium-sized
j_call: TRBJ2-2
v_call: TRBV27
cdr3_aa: CASSHGQAGELFF
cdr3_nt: TGTGCCAGCAGTCACGGACAGGCCGGGGAGCTGTTTTTT

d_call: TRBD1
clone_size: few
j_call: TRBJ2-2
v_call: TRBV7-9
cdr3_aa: CASGTGAFNTGELFF
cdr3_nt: TGTGCCAGCGGAACAGGGGCCTTCAACACCGGGGAGCTGTTTTTT

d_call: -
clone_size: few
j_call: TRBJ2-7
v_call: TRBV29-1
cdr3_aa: CSVQSSALSSYEQYF
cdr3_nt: TGCAGCGTCCAGTCGTCCGCCCTTAGCTCCTACGAGCAGTACTTC

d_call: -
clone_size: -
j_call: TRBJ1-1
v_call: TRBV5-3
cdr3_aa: CARSLDPREDTEAFF
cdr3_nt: TGTGCCAGAAGCTTGGATCCCAGGGAAGACACTGAAGCTTTCTTT

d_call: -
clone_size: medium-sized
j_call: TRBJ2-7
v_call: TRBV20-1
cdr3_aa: CSARLGHSYEQYF
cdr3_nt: TGCAGTGCTAGGCTCGGCCACTCCTACGAGCAGTACTTC

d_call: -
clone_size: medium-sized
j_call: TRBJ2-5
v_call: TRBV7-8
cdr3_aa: CASSLDGRTVTQYF
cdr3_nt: TGTGCCAGCAGCTTAGACGGGCGGACGGTTACCCAGTACTTC

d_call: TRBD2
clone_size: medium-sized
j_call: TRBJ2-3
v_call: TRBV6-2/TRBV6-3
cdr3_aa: CASRERGSTDTQYF
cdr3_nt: TGTGCCAGCAGAGAGCGGGGGAGCACAGATACGCAGTATTTT

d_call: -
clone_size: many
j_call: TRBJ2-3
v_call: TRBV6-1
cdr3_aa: CASSVGYTQYF
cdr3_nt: TGTGCCAGCAGTGTAGGGTATACGCAGTATTTT

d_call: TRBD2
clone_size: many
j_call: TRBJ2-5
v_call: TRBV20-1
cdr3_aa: CSARDGRGETQYF
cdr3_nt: TGCAGTGCTAGGGACGGGAGGGGGGAGACCCAGTACTTC

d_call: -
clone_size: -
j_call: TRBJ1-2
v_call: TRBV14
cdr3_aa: CASSQDPTGSYGYTF
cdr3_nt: TGTGCCAGCAGCCAAGATCCGACAGGAAGCTATGGCTACACCTTC